The TCR beta chain under discussion was sequenced for a study of regulatory T cells in long-lasting Graves disease. For TCR beta, libraries came from iRepertoire HTBI primers and Arm-PCR of CDR3 regions. TCRdb analysed the multiplex PCR reads with MiXCR anew, one entry per CDR3 protein. Among around 460,000 distinct CDR3 sequences listed, 22% were seen once. Note on this clonotype: Its antigen remains unknown.

Findings and caveats of the study: TCR diversity was lower in persistent Graves' patients (versus newly diagnosed ones).

The time point: persistent/refractory GD, antithyroid drugs over 5 years with positive TRAb. Following extraction of RNA from PBMCs, that RNA was used to make the TCR library. The TCR was taken from a female donor with Graves disease. Sequencing was performed on peripheral blood mononuclear cells (PBMCs), taken when the disease was refractory, from a patient treated with antithyroid drugs.

DNA for the CDR3: TGTGCCAGTAGGAGTGGAAAGTATAGCACAGATACGCAGTATTTT. Translating gives CASRSGKYSTDTQYF. The rearrangement joins TRBV19 to TRBJ2-3; D not resolved. The V end lost 6 bases, the J end lost 0 bases, and 13 bases lay between the germline ends. The CDR3 extends over 15 amino acids. Looked up from germline, CDR1 is LNHDA and CDR2 is SQIVND (reference sequence). The whole variable domain, filled in from reference TRBV19 and TRBJ2-3, reads DGGITQSPKYLFRKEGQNVTLSCEQNLNHDAMYWYRQDPGQGLRLIYYSQIVNDFQKGDIAEGYSVSREKKESFPLTVTSAQKNPTAFYLCASRSGKYSTDTQYFGPGTRLTVL.